This TCR beta chain was observed in a study of T cells after somatic rescue of genetic block. Only in-frame clones appear in the TCRdb table, and some are missing; sequencing was by immunoSEQ multiplex PCR. The table lists more than 70,000 clones, 90% of them singletons, with 1.6% in the top ten. The sequenced sample was peripheral blood mononuclear cells (PBMCs). This TCR came from a woman under 30.

CDR3 in amino acids: CASSSQGRETQYF. CDR3 DNA sequence: TGCGCCAGCAGCTCCCAGGGGAGAGAGACCCAGTACTTC. V gene TRBV5-1 combines with J gene TRBJ2-5; tentative D call: TRBD1 (6 bases). Trimming left V 3 bases short and J 4 bases short, with 10 bases between. Germline V gene sequence: CDR1 SGHRS, CDR2 YFSETQ. The CDR3 extends over 13 amino acids.